Sequencing of this T cell receptor beta chain was carried out in a study of blood T cell repertoires in COVID-19. Overall study: The analysed material was cDNA or gDNA that came from T cells, B-cell-depleted T cells, or PBMCs.

Assay: immunoSEQ multiplex PCR; the TCRdb copy retains only in-frame clones and omits some. Of over 85,000 clones detected, around 75% appear once; the ten largest clones hold approximately 22%. The CDR3 length is 14 residues. Trimming removed 6 bases from V and 5 bases from J; junction bases left unmatched: 8. From germline, CDR1 is SNHLY and CDR2 FYNNEI. The J gene is TRBJ2-5, the V gene TRBV2; 8 bases are shared with TRBD1. This TCR was recovered from a human donor in a cohort sampled during active COVID-19. Sequencing was carried out using peripheral blood. Written as DNA, the CDR3 is TGTGCCAGCAGCGGACAGGGAAGGTCGGAGACCCAGTACTTC. Translated: CASSGQGRSETQYF.